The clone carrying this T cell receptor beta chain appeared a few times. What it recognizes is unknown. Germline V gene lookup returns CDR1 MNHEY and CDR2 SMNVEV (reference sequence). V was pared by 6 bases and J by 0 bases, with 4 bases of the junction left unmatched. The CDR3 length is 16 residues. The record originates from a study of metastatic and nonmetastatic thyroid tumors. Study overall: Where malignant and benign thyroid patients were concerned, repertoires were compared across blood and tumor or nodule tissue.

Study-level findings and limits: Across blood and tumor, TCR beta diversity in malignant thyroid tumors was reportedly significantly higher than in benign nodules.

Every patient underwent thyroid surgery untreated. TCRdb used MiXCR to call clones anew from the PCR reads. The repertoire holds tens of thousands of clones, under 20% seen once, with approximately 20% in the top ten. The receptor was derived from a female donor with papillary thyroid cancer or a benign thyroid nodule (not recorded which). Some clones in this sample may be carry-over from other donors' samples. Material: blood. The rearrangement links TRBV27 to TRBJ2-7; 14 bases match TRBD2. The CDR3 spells CASSPGTSGSSYEQYF. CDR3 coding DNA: TGTGCCAGCAGCCCAGGGACTAGCGGGAGCTCCTACGAGCAGTACTTC.